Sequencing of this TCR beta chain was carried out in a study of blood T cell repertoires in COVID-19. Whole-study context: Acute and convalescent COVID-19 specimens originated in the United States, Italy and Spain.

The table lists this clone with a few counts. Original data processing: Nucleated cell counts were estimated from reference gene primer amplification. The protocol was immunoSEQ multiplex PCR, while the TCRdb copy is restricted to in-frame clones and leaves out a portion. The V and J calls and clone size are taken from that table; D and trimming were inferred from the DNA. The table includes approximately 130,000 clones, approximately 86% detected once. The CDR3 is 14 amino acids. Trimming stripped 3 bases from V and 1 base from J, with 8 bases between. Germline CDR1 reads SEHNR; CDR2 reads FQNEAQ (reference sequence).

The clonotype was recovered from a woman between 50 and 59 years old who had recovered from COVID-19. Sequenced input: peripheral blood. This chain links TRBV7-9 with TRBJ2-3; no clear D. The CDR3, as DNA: TGTGCCAGCAGCTTTTGGTCGGGCACAGATACGCAGTATTTT. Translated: CASSFWSGTDTQYF.